Below are 22 T cell receptor beta chains sequenced from a single sample in a study of OX40 agonist ivuxolimab in advanced cancers. Some clones are missing from TCRdb's copy, which holds only in-frame ones; the method was immunoSEQ multiplex PCR. Counted here are tens of thousands of clones, approximately 92% occurring once; the ten biggest clones make up about 0.32%. Source: CD4+ or CD8+ T cells sorted from blood, taken in a trial of the OX40 agonist ivuxolimab. These TCRs come from an adult with an advanced solid tumor such as melanoma, head and neck, liver or kidney cancer.

V usage is TRBV4-3 and J usage is TRBJ2-3; 10 bases are a match to TRBD2. CDR1 LGHNA and CDR2 YSLEER come from the germline V gene. The V gene end was trimmed by 4 bases and the J gene end by 0 bases; junction bases not matched to a gene: 13. This CDR3 spans 19 amino acids. The CDR3: CASSLLYGLAGVSTDTQYF. The CDR3, as DNA: TGCGCCAGCAGCCTCCTGTACGGCCTAGCGGGAGTAAGCACAGATACGCAGTATTTT.

The chain has TRBV19 and TRBJ2-1, with D perhaps matching TRBD1 (6 bases). Trimming left V 2 bases short and J 3 bases short, with 11 bases between. The CDR3 extends over 15 amino acids. Germline V gives CDR1 LNHDA, CDR2 SQIVND (reference sequence). In DNA, the CDR3 is TGTGCCAGTAGTATAAAGCAGGACAGCTACAATGAGCAGTTCTTC. Residues: CASSIKQDSYNEQFF.

The chain links TRBV7-9 to TRBJ2-1; 9 bases map to TRBD2. This CDR3 is built from 17 residues. From germline, CDR1 is SEHNR and CDR2 FQNEAQ (reference sequence). The trim removed 5 bases at V and 4 bases at J, leaving 12 bases unmatched. The CDR3 sequence is CASSPPDGREGYNEQFF. CDR3 bases: TGTGCCAGCAGCCCCCCCGATGGGCGGGAGGGATACAATGAGCAGTTCTTC.

The chain carries TRBV2 and TRBJ1-6; 9 bases line up with TRBD1. V lost 6 bases, J lost 7 bases, and 7 bases stayed unmatched. The CDR3 length is 15 residues. Germline CDR1 is SNHLY and CDR2 is FYNNEI. The CDR3 is CASSPLTGGNSPLHF. CDR3 DNA: TGTGCCAGCAGCCCTCTCACAGGGGGCAATTCACCCCTCCACTTT.

The chain is built from TRBV27 and TRBJ2-6, with D maybe TRBD1 (6 bases). Looked up from germline, CDR1 is MNHEY and CDR2 is SMNVEV (reference sequence). V gave up 6 bases and J gave up 4 bases, with 13 bases separating them. The CDR3 sequence is 15 residues long. The CDR3 DNA sequence: TGTGCCAGCAGCCGTCCTGGGACAGGGGCCAACGTCCTGACTTTC. Its protein product is CASSRPGTGANVLTF.

This clone has just one count. Here the CDR3 reads CASSLTWTSGSPDTQYF. The CDR3 DNA reads TGTGCCAGCAGCTTGACCTGGACTAGCGGGAGTCCAGATACGCAGTATTTT. The chain carries TRBV9 and TRBJ2-3; 13 bases map to TRBD2. The CDR3 consists of 17 residues. The ends lost 4 bases at V and 4 bases at J; junction bases unmatched: 9. Germline CDR1 reads SGDLS; CDR2 reads YYNGEE.

This chain connects TRBV27 to TRBJ2-2, with D unresolved. The CDR3 length is 13 residues. V shed 4 bases and J shed 1 base, with 4 bases lying between them. Germline-derived CDR1 and CDR2 are MNHEY and SMNVEV (reference sequence). The chain's CDR3 is CASSSQNTGELFF. The CDR3 DNA follows: TGTGCCAGCAGTTCCCAGAACACCGGGGAGCTGTTTTTT.

The chain joins TRBV11-2 to TRBJ1-4; D gene ambiguous. The CDR3 sequence is 14 residues long. V gave up 4 bases and J gave up 4 bases, with 10 bases separating them. Germline lookup yields CDR1 SGHAT and CDR2 FQNNGV. CDR3 sequence (DNA): TGTGCCAGCAGCTCTCAGGCGAGTAATGAAAAACTGTTTTTT. It yields the protein CASSSQASNEKLFF.

The CDR3 is CASSLMTSTYNEQFF. The CDR3 nucleotides are TGCGCCAGCAGCTTGATGACTAGCACCTACAATGAGCAGTTCTTC. The chain employs TRBV5-1 and TRBJ2-1; 7 bases are shared with TRBD2. V gave up 1 base and J gave up 2 bases; unmatched junction bases: 3. The CDR3 spans 15 residues. Germline CDR1 and CDR2: SGHRS and YFSETQ. The variable domain in full, with the rest retrieved from reference TRBV5-1 and TRBJ2-1, is KAGVTQTPRYLIKTRGQQVTLSCSPISGHRSVSWYQQTPGQGLQFLFEYFSETQRNKGNFPGRFSGRQFSNSRSEMNVSTLELGDSALYLCASSLMTSTYNEQFFGPGTRLTVL.

This chain links TRBV2 with TRBJ2-2; TRBD2 aligns across 11 bases. After removal of 4 bases from V and 8 bases from J, the junction contained 6 bases not matched to a gene. CDR1 and CDR2 (germline): SNHLY, FYNNEI. CDR3 length equals 15 residues. CDR3 residues: CASSVNSGGAGELFF. CDR3 DNA sequence: TGTGCCAGCAGTGTTAATAGCGGGGGGGCGGGGGAGCTGTTTTTT.

The chain links TRBV6-1 to TRBJ1-3; unclear D gene. This CDR3 has 13 amino acids. Germline values: CDR1 MNHNS, CDR2 SASEGT. The germline V and J ends were trimmed by 5 bases and 3 bases, with 8 bases remaining between them. The CDR3 sequence: CASSTERGNTIYF. Written as DNA, the CDR3 is TGTGCCAGCAGTACAGAGCGTGGAAACACCATATATTTT.

This sequence joins TRBV19 and TRBJ1-1; 10 bases map to TRBD1. Trimming cost V 4 bases and J 11 bases; bases outside gene matches: 1. This CDR3 has 11 residues. The V gene's germline CDR1 is LNHDA and CDR2 SQIVND (reference sequence). The CDR3: CASSKTGGAFF. The CDR3 DNA follows: TGTGCCAGTAGTAAGACAGGGGGCGCTTTCTTT.

J is TRBJ2-5 and V is TRBV15; possible D gene TRBD1, 7 bases. The germline V gene has CDR1 LNHNV and CDR2 YYDKDF (reference sequence). The CDR3 spans 14 residues. V was clipped by 9 bases and J by 4 bases, with 18 bases between them. CDR3 amino acids: CATRKAGGGETQYF. CDR3 DNA: TGTGCCACTAGGAAAGCAGGGGGAGGAGAGACCCAGTACTTC.

The gene calls are TRBV28 and TRBJ2-2; D unclear. Germline V gives CDR1 MDHEN, CDR2 SYDVKM. V was pared by 4 bases and J by 5 bases, with 5 bases between. The CDR3 has 12 residues. CDR3: CASSWKTGELFF. In nucleotides, the CDR3 is TGTGCCAGCAGTTGGAAAACCGGGGAGCTGTTTTTT.

V gene TRBV28 combines with J gene TRBJ2-5; TRBD2 aligns across 8 bases. V trimming: 6 bases; J trimming: 0 bases; junction bases outside the gene matches: 6. This CDR3 spans 15 amino acids. Germline V gene sequence: CDR1 MDHEN, CDR2 SYDVKM. In nucleotides, the CDR3 is TGTGCCAGCAGAACTAGCGGAAAGTACCAAGAGACCCAGTACTTC. Translation: CASRTSGKYQETQYF.

This rearrangement joins TRBV25-1 to TRBJ1-2; TRBD1 is a possible D gene (6 bases). The germline V gene encodes CDR1 MGHDK and CDR2 SYGVNS. Trimming took off 4 bases at V and 2 bases at J, with 14 bases between the two ends. The CDR3 totals 15 residues. The CDR3 is CASSAWTVQNYGYTF. As DNA, the CDR3 is TGTGCCAGCAGTGCCTGGACAGTTCAAAACTATGGCTACACCTTC.

V is TRBV6-6 and J is TRBJ2-3; maybe TRBD1 (6 bases). The CDR3 loop spans 16 amino acids. The germline CDR1 and CDR2 sequences are MNHNY and SVGAGI (reference sequence). V was shortened by 5 bases and J by 5 bases, with 20 bases between the two germline ends. The CDR3 DNA reads as TGTGCCAGCAGTCCCCCTGGACAGAGAAGTGTAGATACGCAGTATTTT. Translation: CASSPPGQRSVDTQYF.

This clone appeared a single time. DNA of the CDR3: TGTGCCTGGGGGACGGGTAATCAGCCCCAGCATTTT. Amino acid sequence: CAWGTGNQPQHF. This chain joins TRBV30 and TRBJ1-5, with D maybe TRBD1 (5 bases). CDR1 and CDR2 from the germline V gene are GTSNPN and SVGIG (reference sequence). The CDR3 consists of 12 residues. Trimming removed 5 bases at V and 4 bases at J, with 9 bases between. The full variable domain, completed using reference TRBV30 and TRBJ1-5, is SQTIHQWPATLVQPVGSPLSLECTVEGTSNPNLYWYRQAAGRGLQLLFYSVGIGQISSEVPQNLSASRPQDRQFILSSKKLLLSDSGFYLCAWGTGNQPQHFGDGTRLSIL.

This clone was observed a handful of times. V and J are TRBV6-6 and TRBJ1-1; D is ambiguous. Trimming stripped 5 bases from V and 1 base from J, with 11 bases between. Germline assignment: CDR1 MNHNY and CDR2 SVGAGI (reference sequence). The CDR3 spans 14 residues. CDR3 region: CASSPFPRNTEAFF. DNA for the CDR3: TGTGCCAGCAGTCCCTTCCCTAGGAACACTGAAGCTTTCTTT.

The rearrangement links TRBV19 to TRBJ2-7; TRBD2 matches at 9 bases. There are 13 residues in the CDR3. V gave up 9 bases and J gave up 5 bases; unmatched junction bases: 8. CDR1 LNHDA and CDR2 SQIVND come from the germline V gene (reference sequence). The DNA for the CDR3 is TGTGCCAGCCGACTAGCGGCGGGGAACGAGCAGTACTTC. Translated, it gives CASRLAAGNEQYF.

This clone was seen a single time. The chain employs TRBV28 and TRBJ2-5, with a tentative D call TRBD2 (6 bases). V shed 5 bases and J shed 0 bases, with 13 bases lying between them. Germline CDR1 is MDHEN and CDR2 is SYDVKM. CDR3 length equals 15 residues. The CDR3 is CASSPLSGDQETQYF. CDR3 nucleotides: TGTGCCAGCAGTCCTCTATCGGGGGACCAAGAGACCCAGTACTTC. Together with reference TRBV28 and TRBJ2-5, the CDR3 gives the full variable domain: DVKVTQSSRYLVKRTGEKVFLECVQDMDHENMFWYRQDPGLGLRLIYFSYDVKMKEKGDIPEGYSVSREKKERFSLILESASTNQTSMYLCASSPLSGDQETQYFGPGTRLLVL.

This clone was counted a single time. V usage is TRBV5-1 and J usage is TRBJ2-6, with D possibly TRBD2 on 6 matching bases. CDR3 length: 18 amino acids. V was clipped by 4 bases and J by 2 bases, with 19 bases between them. Per germline, CDR1 SGHRS and CDR2 YFSETQ. DNA of the CDR3: TGCGCCAGCAGCGGGGGGACTTCACCTGGCCCTGGGGCCAACGTCCTGACTTTC. This sequence encodes CASSGGTSPGPGANVLTF.